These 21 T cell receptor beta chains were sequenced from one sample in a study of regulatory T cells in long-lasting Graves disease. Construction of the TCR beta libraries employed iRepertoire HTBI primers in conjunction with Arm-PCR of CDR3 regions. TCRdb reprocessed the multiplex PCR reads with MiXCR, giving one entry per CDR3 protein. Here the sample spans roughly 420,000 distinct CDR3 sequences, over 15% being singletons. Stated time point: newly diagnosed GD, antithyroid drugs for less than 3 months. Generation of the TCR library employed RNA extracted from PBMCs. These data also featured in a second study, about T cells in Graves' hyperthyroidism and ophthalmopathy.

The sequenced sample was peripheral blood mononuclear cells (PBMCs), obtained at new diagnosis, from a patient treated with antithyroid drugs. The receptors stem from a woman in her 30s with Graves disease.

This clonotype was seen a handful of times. The CDR3: CASSETGDTAVKLFF. CDR3 coding DNA: TGTGCCAGCAGCGAAACCGGGGACACGGCGGTGAAACTGTTTTTT. The chain employs TRBV6-1 and TRBJ1-4; weak D call: TRBD1 (6 bases). V lost 6 bases and J 11 bases, leaving 22 bases between the germline ends. The CDR3 has 15 residues. Germline CDR1 and CDR2: MNHNS and SASEGT.

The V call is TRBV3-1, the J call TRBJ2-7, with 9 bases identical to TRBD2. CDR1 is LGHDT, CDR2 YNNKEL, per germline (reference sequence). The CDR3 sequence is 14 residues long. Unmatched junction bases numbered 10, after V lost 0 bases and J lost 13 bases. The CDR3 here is CASSQDDGGRANYF. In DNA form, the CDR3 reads TGTGCCAGCAGCCAAGATGACGGCGGGAGGGCCAATTACTTC.

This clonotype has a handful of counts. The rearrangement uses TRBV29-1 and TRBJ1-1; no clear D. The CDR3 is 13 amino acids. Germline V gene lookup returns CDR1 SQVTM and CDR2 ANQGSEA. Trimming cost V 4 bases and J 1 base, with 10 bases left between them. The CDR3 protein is CSVVTATNTEAFF. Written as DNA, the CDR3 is TGCAGCGTTGTAACCGCTACGAACACTGAAGCTTTCTTT.

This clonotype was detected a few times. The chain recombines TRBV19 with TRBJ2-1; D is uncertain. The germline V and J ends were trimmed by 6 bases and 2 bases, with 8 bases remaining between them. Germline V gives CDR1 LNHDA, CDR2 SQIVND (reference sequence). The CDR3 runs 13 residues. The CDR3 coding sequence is TGTGCCAGTAGATCCCCGGCCTACAATGAGCAGTTCTTC. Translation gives CASRSPAYNEQFF. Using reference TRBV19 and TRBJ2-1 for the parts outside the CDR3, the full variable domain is DGGITQSPKYLFRKEGQNVTLSCEQNLNHDAMYWYRQDPGQGLRLIYYSQIVNDFQKGDIAEGYSVSREKKESFPLTVTSAQKNPTAFYLCASRSPAYNEQFFGPGTRLTVL.

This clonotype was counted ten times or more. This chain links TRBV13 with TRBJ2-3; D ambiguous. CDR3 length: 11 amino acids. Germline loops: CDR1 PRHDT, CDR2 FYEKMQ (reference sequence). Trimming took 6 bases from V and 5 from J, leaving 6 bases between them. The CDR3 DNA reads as TGTGCCAGCAGAAGAGTAGATACGCAGTATTTT. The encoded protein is CASRRVDTQYF.

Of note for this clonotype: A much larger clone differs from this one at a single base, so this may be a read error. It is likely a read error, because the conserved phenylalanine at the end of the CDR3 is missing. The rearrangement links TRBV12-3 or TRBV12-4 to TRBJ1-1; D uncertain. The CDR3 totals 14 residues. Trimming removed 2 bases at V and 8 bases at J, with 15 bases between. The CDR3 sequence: CASSLMRLTAEAFL. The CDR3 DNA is TGTGCCAGCAGTTTAATGCGGCTAACTGCGGAAGCTTTCCTT.

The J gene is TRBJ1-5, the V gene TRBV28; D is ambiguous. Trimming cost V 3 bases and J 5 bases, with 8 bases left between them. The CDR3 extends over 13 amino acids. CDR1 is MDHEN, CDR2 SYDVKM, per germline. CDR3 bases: TGTGCCAGCAGTTTTTATGTCCATCAGCCCCAGCATTTT. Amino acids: CASSFYVHQPQHF.

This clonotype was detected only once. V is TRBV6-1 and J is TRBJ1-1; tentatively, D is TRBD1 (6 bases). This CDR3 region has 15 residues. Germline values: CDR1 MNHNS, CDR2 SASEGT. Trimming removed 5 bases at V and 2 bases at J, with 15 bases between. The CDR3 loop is CASSKTGTHNTEAFF. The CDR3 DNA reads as TGTGCCAGCAGTAAGACCGGGACACACAACACTGAAGCTTTCTTT.

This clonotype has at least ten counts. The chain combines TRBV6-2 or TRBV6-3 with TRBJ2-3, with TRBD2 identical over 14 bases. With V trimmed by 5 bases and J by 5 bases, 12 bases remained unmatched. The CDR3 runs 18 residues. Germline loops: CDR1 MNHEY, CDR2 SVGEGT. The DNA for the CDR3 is TGTGCCAGCAGTAGACGACTAGCGGGAGGGACAGTTGGAGATACGCAGTATTTT. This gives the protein CASSRRLAGGTVGDTQYF.

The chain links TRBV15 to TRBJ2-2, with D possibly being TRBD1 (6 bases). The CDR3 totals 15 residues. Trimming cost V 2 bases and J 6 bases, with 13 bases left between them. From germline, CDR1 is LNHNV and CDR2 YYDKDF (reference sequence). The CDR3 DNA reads TGTGCCACCAGCAGATCACAAGCAGGGGCCGGGGAGCTGTTTTTT. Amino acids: CATSRSQAGAGELFF.

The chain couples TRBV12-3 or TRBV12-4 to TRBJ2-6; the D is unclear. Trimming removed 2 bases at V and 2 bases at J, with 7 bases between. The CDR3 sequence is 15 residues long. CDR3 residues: CASSLQSAGANVLTF. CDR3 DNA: TGTGCCAGCAGTTTACAGAGCGCTGGGGCCAACGTCCTGACTTTC.

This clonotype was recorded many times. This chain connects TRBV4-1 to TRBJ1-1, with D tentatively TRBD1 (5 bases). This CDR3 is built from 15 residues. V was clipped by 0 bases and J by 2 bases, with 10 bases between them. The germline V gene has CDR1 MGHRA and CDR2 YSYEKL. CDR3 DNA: TGCGCCAGCAGCCAAGAGACAGAATTAAACACTGAAGCTTTCTTT. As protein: CASSQETELNTEAFF.

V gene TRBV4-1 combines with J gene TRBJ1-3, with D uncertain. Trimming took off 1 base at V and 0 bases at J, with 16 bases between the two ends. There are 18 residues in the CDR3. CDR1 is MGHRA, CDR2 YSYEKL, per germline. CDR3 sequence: CASSQGAVGVGSGNTIYF. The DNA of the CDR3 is TGCGCCAGCAGCCAAGGCGCCGTGGGAGTAGGCTCTGGAAACACCATATATTTT.

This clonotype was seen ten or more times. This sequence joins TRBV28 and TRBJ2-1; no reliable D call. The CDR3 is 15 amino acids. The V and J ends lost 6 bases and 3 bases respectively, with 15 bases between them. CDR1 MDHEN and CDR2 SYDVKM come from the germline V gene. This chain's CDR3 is CASSPRSLYYNEQFF. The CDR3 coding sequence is TGTGCCAGCAGCCCGCGTAGTCTTTACTACAATGAGCAGTTCTTC.

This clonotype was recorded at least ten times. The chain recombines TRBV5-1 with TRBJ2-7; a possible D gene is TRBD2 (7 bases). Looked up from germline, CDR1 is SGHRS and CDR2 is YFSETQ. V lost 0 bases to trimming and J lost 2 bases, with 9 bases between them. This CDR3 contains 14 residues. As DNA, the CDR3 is TGCGCCAGCAGCTTGGAGCGGGACACCTACGAGCAGTACTTC. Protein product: CASSLERDTYEQYF.

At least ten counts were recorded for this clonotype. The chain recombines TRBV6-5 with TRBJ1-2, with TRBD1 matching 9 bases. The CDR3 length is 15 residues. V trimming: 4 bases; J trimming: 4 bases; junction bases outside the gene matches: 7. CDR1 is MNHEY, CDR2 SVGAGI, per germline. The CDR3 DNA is TGTGCCAGCAGTTTGACCGGGACAGGGACCTATGGCTACACCTTC. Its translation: CASSLTGTGTYGYTF.

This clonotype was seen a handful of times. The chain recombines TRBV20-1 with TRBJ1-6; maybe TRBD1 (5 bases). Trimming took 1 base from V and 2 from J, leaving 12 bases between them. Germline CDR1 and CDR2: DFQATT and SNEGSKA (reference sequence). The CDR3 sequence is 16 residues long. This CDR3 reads CSARGRPGTYNSPLHF. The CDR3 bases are TGCAGTGCTAGAGGCCGCCCAGGGACCTATAATTCACCCCTCCACTTT.

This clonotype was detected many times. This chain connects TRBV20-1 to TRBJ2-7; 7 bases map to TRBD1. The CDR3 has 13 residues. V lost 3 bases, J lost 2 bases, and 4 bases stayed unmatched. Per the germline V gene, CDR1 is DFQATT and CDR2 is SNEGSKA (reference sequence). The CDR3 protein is CSASYTGAYEQYF. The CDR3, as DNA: TGCAGTGCTAGCTATACAGGGGCCTACGAGCAGTACTTC.

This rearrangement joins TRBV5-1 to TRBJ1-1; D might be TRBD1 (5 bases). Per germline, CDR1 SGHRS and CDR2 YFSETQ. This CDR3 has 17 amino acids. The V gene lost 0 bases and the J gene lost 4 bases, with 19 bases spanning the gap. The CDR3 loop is CASSLGLAQATSTEAFF. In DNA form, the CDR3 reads TGCGCCAGCAGCTTGGGATTGGCACAGGCAACGAGCACTGAAGCTTTCTTT.

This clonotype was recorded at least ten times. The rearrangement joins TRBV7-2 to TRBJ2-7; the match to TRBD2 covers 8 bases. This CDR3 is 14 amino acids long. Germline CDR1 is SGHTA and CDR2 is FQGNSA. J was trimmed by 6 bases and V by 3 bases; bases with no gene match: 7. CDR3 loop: CASSLSGSITEQYF. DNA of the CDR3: TGTGCCAGCAGCTTGAGCGGGAGTATCACCGAGCAGTACTTC. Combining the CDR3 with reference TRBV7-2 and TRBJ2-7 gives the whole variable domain GAGVSQSPSNKVTEKGKDVELRCDPISGHTALYWYRQSLGQGLEFLIYFQGNSAPDKSGLPSDRFSAERTGGSVSTLTIQRTQQEDSAVYLCASSLSGSITEQYFGPGTRLTVT.

The CDR3 loop is CASRQGLRQPQHF. CDR3 DNA sequence: TGTGCCAGCAGACAGGGATTACGCCAGCCCCAGCATTTT. This chain joins TRBV6-1 and TRBJ1-5; tentative D call: TRBD1 (6 bases). V was pared by 6 bases and J by 7 bases, with 13 bases between. Germline V gene sequence: CDR1 MNHNS, CDR2 SASEGT. This CDR3 has 13 residues.